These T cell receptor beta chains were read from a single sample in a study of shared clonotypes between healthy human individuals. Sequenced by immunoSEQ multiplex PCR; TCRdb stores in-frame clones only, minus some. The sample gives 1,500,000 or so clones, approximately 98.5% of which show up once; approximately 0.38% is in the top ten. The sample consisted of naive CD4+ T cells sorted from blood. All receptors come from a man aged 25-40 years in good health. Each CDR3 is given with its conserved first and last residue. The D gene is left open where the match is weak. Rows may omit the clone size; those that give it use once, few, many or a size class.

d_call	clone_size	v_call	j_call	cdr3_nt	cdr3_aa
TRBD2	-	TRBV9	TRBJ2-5	TGTGCCAGCAGCGTAGACGGACGTAGCGGGAGTGTTCAAGAGACCCAGTACTTC	CASSVDGRSGSVQETQYF
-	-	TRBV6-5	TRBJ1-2	TGTGCCAGCAGGTGGGGGCAGGCAAACTATGGCTACACCTTC	CASRWGQANYGYTF
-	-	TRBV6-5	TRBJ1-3	TGTGCCAGCAGCCCAGGCGGAAACACCATATATTTT	CASSPGGNTIYF
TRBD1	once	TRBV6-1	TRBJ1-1	TGTGCCAGCAGTGCAATAGGGACAGGGGGAGAAGCTTTCTTT	CASSAIGTGGEAFF
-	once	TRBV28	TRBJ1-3	TGTGCCAGCAGTTTGGAGGGTTTGTCTGGAAACACCATATATTTT	CASSLEGLSGNTIYF
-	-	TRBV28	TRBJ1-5	TGTGCCAGCCGGGACGGGGAACAGACTCAGCCCCAGCATTTT	CASRDGEQTQPQHF
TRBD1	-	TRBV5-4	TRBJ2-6	TGTGCCAGCAGCCCGCAACCGACAGGGGGCGATAGGGCCAACGTCCTGACTTTC	CASSPQPTGGDRANVLTF
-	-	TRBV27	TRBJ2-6	TGTGCCAGCACCTCCGGGACCCAAGTCCTGACTTTC	CASTSGTQVLTF
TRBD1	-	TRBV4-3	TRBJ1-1	TGCGCCAGCAGCCGCGGGGGACAGGGAGTCACTGAAGCTTTCTTT	CASSRGGQGVTEAFF
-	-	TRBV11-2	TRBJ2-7	TGTGCCAGCAGCTTAAGGTATGCCAACGAGCAGTACTTC	CASSLRYANEQYF
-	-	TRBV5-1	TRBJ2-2	TGCGCCAGCACCGGAACTACGAACACCGGGGAGCTGTTTTTT	CASTGTTNTGELFF
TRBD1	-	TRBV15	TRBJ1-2	TGTGCCACCAGCAGAGTCGATAACTTTGTGGACAGGGGAAGCTATGGCTACACCTTC	CATSRVDNFVDRGSYGYTF
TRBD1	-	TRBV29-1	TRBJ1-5	TGCAGCGTTGCGGGACAGCCCAATCAGCCCCAGCATTTT	CSVAGQPNQPQHF
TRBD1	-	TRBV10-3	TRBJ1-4	TGTGCCATCCGTAGGGACAGTAATGAAAAACTGTTTTTT	CAIRRDSNEKLFF
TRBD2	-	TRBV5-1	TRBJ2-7	TGCGCCAGCAGCTTGGCAGCTTGGGGTAGCGGGAGGGCCCAGGAAGTCGAGCAGTACTTC	CASSLAAWGSGRAQEVEQYF
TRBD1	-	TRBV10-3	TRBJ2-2	TGTGCCACCAAAACGGGACAGGGCGACACCGGGGAGCTGTTTTTT	CATKTGQGDTGELFF
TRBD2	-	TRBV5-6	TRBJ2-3	TGTGCCAGCAGCTTACTAGCGACAGATACGCAGTATTTT	CASSLLATDTQYF
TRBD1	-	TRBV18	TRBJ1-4	TGTGCCAGCACGGGACAGGGTGTAGAAAAACTGTTTTTT	CASTGQGVEKLFF
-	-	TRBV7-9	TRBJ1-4	TGTGCCAGCAGCTTACACAGCGGGAATGAAAAACTGTTTTTT	CASSLHSGNEKLFF
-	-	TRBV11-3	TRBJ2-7	TGTGCCAGCAGCTTCGCAGACAGGACGAGGCACTTC	CASSFADRTRHF
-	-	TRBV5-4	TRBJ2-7	TGTGCCAGCAGCTCGCCGGTGAGGAACGAGCAGTACTTC	CASSSPVRNEQYF
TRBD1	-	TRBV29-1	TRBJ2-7	TGCAGCGTTGAAGAAGGGGGCTACTCCTACGAGCAGTACTTC	CSVEEGGYSYEQYF
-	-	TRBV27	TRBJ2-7	TGTGCCAGCAGTTTAGGACGGGAGTACTACGAGCAGTACTTC	CASSLGREYYEQYF
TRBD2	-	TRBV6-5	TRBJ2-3	TGTGCCAGCAGCCCGACGGCGGGAGCAGATACGCAGTATTTT	CASSPTAGADTQYF
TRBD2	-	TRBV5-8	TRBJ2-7	TGTGCCAGCAAGGGGGGACTAGCGGGAGTTCTCGAGCAGTACTTC	CASKGGLAGVLEQYF
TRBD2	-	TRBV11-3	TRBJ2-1	TGTGCCAGCAAGCGGGCTAGCGGGAACCATGAGCAGTTCTTC	CASKRASGNHEQFF
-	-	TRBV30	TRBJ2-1	TGTGCCTGGAGTGAGGCAGCCTTTAGGGGGAATGAGCAGTTCTTC	CAWSEAAFRGNEQFF
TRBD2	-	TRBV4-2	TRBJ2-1	TGTGCCAGCAGCCCGGTACTAGCGGGATGGGTTAATGAGCAGTTCTTC	CASSPVLAGWVNEQFF
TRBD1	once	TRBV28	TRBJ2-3	TGTGCCAGCAGTTTAGGGACAGGGACCCATGGGCAGTATTTT	CASSLGTGTHGQYF
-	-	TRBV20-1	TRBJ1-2	TGCAGTGCTATGTTTAACTATGGCTACACCTTC	CSAMFNYGYTF
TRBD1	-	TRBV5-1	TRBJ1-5	TGCGCCAGCAGCTTAGGACAGGGCACCAATCAGCCCCAGCATTTT	CASSLGQGTNQPQHF
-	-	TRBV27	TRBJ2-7	TGTGCCAGCAGTTTTGGCGGGCGCGAGCAGTACTTC	CASSFGGREQYF
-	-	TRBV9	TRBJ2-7	TGTGCCAGCAGCGTAGGGCAACGGGAGCATAGCGAGCAGTACTTC	CASSVGQREHSEQYF
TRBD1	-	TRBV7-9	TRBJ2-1	TGTGCCAGCAGCACAAGCCCGGGACAGGGAGTAGGCAATGAGCAGTTCTTC	CASSTSPGQGVGNEQFF
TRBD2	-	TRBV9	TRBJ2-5	TGTGCCAGCAGCGTAGCGATTGGACCTAGCGGGAACCAAGAGACCCAGTACTTC	CASSVAIGPSGNQETQYF
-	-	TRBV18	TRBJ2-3	TGTGCCAGCTCAGAGGGTGCAGATACGCAGTATTTT	CASSEGADTQYF
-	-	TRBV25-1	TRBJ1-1	TGTGCCAGCAGCCAATCGACAGGCCCCATGAACACTGAAGCTTTCTTT	CASSQSTGPMNTEAFF
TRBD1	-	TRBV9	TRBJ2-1	TGTGCCAGCAGCGTAGCCCCTTTCGGACAGGGCGATGAGCAGTTCTTC	CASSVAPFGQGDEQFF
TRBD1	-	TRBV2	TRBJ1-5	TGTGCCAGCAGAGCGGGACAGGGCCGTCAGCCCCAGCATTTT	CASRAGQGRQPQHF
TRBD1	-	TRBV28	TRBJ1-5	TGTGCCAGCACAGGGGGCGCGCCCAATCAGCCCCAGCATTTT	CASTGGAPNQPQHF
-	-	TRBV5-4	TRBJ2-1	TGTGCCAGCGCAGGCGACAGTCATTCCTACAATGAGCAGTTCTTC	CASAGDSHSYNEQFF
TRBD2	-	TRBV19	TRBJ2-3	TGTGCCAGTTCTAGACTAGCGGGGGGCTTTGGCACAGATACGCAGTATTTT	CASSRLAGGFGTDTQYF
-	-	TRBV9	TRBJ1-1	TGTGCCAGCAGCCCCAGACAATACACTGAAGCTTTCTTT	CASSPRQYTEAFF
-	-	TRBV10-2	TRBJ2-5	TGCGCCAGCAGTGAGCCCCAGAACGGTAAAGAGACCCAGTACTTC	CASSEPQNGKETQYF
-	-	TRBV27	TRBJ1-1	TGTGCCAGCAGCCCACCCGGGACAAGGAGACGGACTGAAGCTTTCTTT	CASSPPGTRRRTEAFF
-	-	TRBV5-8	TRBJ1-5	TGTGCCAGCAGCTTGGAAGGACATATTGATCAGCCCCAGCATTTT	CASSLEGHIDQPQHF
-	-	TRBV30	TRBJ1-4	TGTGCCTGGAGTCGGAGGGATGAAAAACTGTTTTTT	CAWSRRDEKLFF
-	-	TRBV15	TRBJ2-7	TGTGCCACCAGCAGAGATTCCGGAACCTACGAGCAGTACTTC	CATSRDSGTYEQYF